This TCR beta chain came from a study of blood T cell repertoires in COVID-19. Overall study context: The United States, Italy and Spain supplied acute and convalescent COVID-19 samples. PBMCs, B-cell-depleted T cells, or T cells provided the cDNA or gDNA that made up the material.

Per the original methods: Estimated nucleated cell counts came from reference gene primer amplification. TCRdb keeps only in-frame clones here, not all; method: immunoSEQ multiplex PCR. V, J and clone size reflect that table, while D and trimming were determined from the DNA. Of approximately 35,000 clones listed, 88% are singletons. V lost 3 bases and J lost 7; bases outside the gene matches: 9. From germline, CDR1 is SGHVS and CDR2 FQNEAQ. CDR3 length equals 16 residues. The V call is TRBV7-8, the J call TRBJ1-2, with 12 bases lining up with TRBD1. The sequencing sample was made of peripheral blood. The sequence was obtained from a man aged 55 to 70 with active COVID-19. The CDR3 bases are TGTGCCAGCAGCTTTCTTAGGGGACAGGGGGCCCTTGGCTACACCTTC. This codes for CASSFLRGQGALGYTF.